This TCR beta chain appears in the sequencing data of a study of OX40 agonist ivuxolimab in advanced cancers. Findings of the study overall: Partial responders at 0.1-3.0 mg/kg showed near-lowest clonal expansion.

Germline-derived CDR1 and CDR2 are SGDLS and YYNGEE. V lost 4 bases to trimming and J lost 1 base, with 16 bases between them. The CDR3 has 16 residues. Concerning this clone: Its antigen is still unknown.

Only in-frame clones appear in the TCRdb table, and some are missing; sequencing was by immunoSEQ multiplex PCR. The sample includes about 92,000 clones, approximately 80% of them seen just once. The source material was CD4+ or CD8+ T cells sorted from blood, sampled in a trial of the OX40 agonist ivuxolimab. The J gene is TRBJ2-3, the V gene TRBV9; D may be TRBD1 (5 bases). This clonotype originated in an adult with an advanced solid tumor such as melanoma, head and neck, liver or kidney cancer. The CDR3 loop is CASSTSYGARTDTQYF. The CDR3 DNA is TGTGCCAGCAGCACCAGTTATGGGGCCCGCACAGATACGCAGTATTTT.